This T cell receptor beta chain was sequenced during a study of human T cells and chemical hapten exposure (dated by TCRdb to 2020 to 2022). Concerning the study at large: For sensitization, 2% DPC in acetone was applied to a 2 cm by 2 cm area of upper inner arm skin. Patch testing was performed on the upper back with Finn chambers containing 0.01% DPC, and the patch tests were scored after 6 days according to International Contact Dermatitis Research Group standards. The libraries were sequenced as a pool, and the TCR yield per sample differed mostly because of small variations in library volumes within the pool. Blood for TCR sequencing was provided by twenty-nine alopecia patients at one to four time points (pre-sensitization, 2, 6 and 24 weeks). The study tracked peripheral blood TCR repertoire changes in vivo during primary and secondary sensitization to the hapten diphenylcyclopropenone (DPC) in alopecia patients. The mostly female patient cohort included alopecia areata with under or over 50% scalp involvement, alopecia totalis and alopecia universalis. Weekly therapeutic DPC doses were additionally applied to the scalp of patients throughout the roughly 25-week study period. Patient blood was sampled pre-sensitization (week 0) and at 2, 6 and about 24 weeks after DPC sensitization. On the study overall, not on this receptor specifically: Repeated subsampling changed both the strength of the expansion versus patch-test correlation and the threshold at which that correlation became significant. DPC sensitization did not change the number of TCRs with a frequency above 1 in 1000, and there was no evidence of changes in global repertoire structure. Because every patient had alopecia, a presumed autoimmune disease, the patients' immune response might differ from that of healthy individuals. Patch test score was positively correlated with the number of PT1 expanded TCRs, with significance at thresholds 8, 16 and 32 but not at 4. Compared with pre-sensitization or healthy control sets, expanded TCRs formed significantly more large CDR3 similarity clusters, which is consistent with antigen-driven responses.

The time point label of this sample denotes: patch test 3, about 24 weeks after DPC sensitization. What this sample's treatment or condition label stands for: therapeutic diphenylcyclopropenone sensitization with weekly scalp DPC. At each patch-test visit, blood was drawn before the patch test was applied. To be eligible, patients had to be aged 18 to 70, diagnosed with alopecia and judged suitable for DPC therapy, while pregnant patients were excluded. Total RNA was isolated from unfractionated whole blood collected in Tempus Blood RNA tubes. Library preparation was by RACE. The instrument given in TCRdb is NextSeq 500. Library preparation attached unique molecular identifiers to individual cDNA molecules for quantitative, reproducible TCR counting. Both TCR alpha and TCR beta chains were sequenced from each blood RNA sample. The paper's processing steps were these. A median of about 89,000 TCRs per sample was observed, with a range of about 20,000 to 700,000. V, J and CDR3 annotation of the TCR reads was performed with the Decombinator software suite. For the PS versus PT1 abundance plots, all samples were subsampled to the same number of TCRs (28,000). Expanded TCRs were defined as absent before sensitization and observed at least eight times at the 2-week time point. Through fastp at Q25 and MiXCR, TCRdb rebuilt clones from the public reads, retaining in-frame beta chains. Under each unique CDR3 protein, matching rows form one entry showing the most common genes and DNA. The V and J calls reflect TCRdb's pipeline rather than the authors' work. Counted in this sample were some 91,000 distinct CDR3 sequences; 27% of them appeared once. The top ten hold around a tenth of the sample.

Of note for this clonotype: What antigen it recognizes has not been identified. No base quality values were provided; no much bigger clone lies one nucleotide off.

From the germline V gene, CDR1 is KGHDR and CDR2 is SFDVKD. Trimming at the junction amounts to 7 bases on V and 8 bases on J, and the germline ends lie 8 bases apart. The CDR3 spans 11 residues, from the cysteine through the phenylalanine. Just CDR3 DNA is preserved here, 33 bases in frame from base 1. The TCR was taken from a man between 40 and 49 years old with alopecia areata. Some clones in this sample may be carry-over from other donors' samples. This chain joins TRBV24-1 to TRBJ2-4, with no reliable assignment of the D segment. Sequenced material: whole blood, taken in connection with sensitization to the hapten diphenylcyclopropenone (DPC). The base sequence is TGTGCCACCAGCACTCCAGACATTCAGTACTTC. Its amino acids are CATSTPDIQYF.